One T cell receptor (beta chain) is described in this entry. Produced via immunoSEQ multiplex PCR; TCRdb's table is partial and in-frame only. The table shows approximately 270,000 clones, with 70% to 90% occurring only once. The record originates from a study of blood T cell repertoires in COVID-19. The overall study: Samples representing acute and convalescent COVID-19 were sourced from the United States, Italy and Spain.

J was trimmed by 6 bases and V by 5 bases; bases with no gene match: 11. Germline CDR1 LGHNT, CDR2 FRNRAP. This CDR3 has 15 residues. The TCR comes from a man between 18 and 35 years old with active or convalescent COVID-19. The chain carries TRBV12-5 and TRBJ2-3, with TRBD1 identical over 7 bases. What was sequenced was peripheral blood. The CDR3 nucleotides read TGTGCTAGTGGTAAGCGGACAGGACCGGGGGATACGCAGTATTTT. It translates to CASGKRTGPGDTQYF.